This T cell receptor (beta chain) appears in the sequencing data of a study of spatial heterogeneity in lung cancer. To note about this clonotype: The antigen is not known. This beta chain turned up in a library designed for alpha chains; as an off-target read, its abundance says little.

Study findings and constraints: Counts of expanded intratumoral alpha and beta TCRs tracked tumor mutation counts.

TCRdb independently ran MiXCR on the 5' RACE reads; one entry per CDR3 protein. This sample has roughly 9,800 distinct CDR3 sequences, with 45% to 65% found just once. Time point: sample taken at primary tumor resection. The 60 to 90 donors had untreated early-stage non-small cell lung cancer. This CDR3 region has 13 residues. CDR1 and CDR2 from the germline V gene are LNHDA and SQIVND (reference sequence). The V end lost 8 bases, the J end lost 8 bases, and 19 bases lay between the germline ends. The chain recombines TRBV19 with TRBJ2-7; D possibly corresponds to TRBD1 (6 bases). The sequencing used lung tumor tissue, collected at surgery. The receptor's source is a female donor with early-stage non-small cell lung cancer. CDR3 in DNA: TGTGCCAGTTCCGGGACACTTTTTTCTAAGCAGTACTTC. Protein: CASSGTLFSKQYF.